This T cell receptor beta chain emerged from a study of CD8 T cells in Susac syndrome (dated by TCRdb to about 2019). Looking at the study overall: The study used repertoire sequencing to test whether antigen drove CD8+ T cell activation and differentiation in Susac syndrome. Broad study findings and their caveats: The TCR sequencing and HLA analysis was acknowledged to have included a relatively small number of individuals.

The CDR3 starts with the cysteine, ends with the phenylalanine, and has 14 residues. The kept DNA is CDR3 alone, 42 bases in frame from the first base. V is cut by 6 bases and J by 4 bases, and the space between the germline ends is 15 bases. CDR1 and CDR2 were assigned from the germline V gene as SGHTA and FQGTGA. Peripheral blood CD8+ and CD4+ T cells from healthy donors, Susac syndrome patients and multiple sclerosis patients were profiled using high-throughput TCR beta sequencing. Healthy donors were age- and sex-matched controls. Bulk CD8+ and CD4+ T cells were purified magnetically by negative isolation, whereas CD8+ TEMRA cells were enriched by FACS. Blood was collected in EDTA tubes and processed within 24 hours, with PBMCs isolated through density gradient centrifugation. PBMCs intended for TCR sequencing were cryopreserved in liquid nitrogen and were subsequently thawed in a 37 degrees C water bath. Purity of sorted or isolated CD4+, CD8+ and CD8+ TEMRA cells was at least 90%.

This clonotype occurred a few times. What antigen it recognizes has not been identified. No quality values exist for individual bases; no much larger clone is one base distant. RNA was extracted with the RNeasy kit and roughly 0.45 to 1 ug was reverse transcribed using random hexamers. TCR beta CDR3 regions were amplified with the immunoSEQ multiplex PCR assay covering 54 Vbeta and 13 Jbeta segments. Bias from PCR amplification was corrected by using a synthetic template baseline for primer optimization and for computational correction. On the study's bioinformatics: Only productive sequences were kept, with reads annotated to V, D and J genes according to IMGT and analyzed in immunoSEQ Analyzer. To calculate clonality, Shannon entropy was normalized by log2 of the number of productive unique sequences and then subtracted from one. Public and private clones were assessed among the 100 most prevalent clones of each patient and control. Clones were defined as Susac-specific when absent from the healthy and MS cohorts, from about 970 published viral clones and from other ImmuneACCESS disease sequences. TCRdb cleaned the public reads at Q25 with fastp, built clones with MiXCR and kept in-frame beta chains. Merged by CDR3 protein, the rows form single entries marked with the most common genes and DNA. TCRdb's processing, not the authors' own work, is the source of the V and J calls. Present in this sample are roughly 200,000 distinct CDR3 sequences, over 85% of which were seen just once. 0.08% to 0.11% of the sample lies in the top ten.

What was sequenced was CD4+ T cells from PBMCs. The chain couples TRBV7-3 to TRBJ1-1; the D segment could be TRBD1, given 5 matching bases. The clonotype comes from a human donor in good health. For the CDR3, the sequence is CASSGQGPGTEAFF. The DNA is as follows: TGTGCCAGCAGTGGGCAGGGACCGGGCACTGAAGCTTTCTTT.